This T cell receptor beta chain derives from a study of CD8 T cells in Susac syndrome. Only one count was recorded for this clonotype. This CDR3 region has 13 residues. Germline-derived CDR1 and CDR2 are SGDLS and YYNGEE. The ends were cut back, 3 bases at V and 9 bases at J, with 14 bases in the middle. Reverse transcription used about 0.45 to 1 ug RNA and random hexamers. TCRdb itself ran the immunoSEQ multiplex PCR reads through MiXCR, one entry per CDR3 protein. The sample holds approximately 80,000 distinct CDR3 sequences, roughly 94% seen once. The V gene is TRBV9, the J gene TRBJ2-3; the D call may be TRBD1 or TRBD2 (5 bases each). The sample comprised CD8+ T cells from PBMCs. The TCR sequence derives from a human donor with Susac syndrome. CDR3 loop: CASSAETGDTQYF. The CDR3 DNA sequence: TGTGCCAGCAGCGCAGAGACCGGGGACACGCAGTATTTT.